The next 9 T cell receptor beta chains were all read from a single sample in a study of blood T cell repertoires in COVID-19. The assay was immunoSEQ multiplex PCR, and TCRdb's table has in-frame clones only and misses some. The sample consists of approximately 210,000 clones, around 85% of them appearing once. Sequencing used peripheral blood. The receptors were sampled from a woman between 65 and 79 years old with acute or convalescent COVID-19.

CDR3 residues: CATSEGWGPRRSEAFF. DNA for the CDR3: TGTGCCACCAGCGAGGGCTGGGGGCCCCGTCGGTCTGAAGCTTTCTTT. V and J are TRBV15 and TRBJ1-1; tentatively, D is TRBD1 (6 bases). Germline V gene lookup returns CDR1 LNHNV and CDR2 YYDKDF (reference sequence). The V and J ends lost 5 bases and 6 bases respectively, with 22 bases between them. The CDR3 runs to 16 residues.

The chain links TRBV6-6 to TRBJ2-1; 11 nucleotides agree with TRBD2. There are 15 residues in the CDR3. The J segment lost 4 bases and the V segment lost 4 bases, leaving 3 bases of the junction unmatched. Germline V CDR1 and CDR2: MNHNY, SVGAGI (reference sequence). The CDR3 sequence: CASSFSGRAYNEQFF. DNA of the CDR3: TGTGCCAGCAGTTTTAGCGGGAGGGCGTACAATGAGCAGTTCTTC.

This chain links TRBV7-2 with TRBJ2-2; TRBD2 matches at 11 bases. The germline CDR1 and CDR2 sequences are SGHTA and FQGNSA. This CDR3 spans 18 amino acids. V was clipped by 0 bases and J by 0 bases; unmatched bases: 3. The CDR3 DNA sequence: TGTGCCAGCAGCTTAGCCCTACTAGCGGGGGCGAACACCGGGGAGCTGTTTTTT. It specifies CASSLALLAGANTGELFF.

The rearrangement links TRBV5-4 to TRBJ1-1; D not certain. The V end lost 2 bases, the J end lost 5 bases, and 7 bases lay between the germline ends. The CDR3 is 12 amino acids. In germline, CDR1 is SGHNT, CDR2 YYREEE (reference sequence). The CDR3 loop reads CASSFGGTEAFF. Written as DNA, the CDR3 is TGTGCCAGCAGCTTCGGCGGGACTGAAGCTTTCTTT.

This clone has a handful of counts. The chain is built from TRBV5-1 and TRBJ1-1, with D possibly matching TRBD1 (6 bases). The CDR3 consists of 15 residues. CDR1 SGHRS and CDR2 YFSETQ come from the germline V gene. Deletions cut 0 bases from V and 5 bases from J, with 14 bases between. In DNA form, the CDR3 reads TGCGCCAGCAGCTTGGCTGTGGGAGGGGGTACTGAAGCTTTCTTT. Protein sequence: CASSLAVGGGTEAFF.

The V gene is TRBV2, the J gene TRBJ2-2; 9 nucleotides agree with TRBD1. The CDR3 runs 13 residues. Germline V gives CDR1 SNHLY, CDR2 FYNNEI. The V segment lost 6 bases and the J segment 6 bases; nucleotides outside the gene matches: 2. CDR3 nucleotides: TGTGCCAGCAGAAGGGACAGGGCCGGGGAGCTGTTTTTT. It specifies CASRRDRAGELFF.

This rearrangement joins TRBV7-8 to TRBJ2-7, with D tentatively TRBD2 (6 bases). V dropped 2 bases and J dropped 6 bases, with 14 bases sitting between them. Germline CDR1 and CDR2: SGHVS and FQNEAQ. The CDR3 extends over 14 amino acids. CDR3 protein: CASSLFAGSGEQYF. The CDR3 nucleotides are TGTGCCAGCAGCTTATTTGCGGGAAGCGGCGAGCAGTACTTC.

The chain joins TRBV5-1 to TRBJ2-1; weak D call: TRBD1 (6 bases). CDR3 length: 17 residues. Trimming took 0 bases from V and 5 from J, leaving 18 bases between them. The germline gives CDR1 SGHRS, CDR2 YFSETQ. The CDR3 bases are TGCGCCAGCAGCTTGGCCCCCAGAGGGGGAGTAAACAATGAGCAGTTCTTC. This encodes CASSLAPRGGVNNEQFF.

The CDR3 nucleotides read TGTGCCAGCAGCCAAGGAGGGAGGGGCGTTACTGAAGCTTTCTTT. This translates into CASSQGGRGVTEAFF. This sequence joins TRBV3-1 (or the pseudogene TRBV3-2) and TRBJ1-1; the D gene is possibly TRBD1 (5 bases). Trimming shortened V by 1 base and J by 5 bases, and 14 bases separated the two germline ends. The CDR3 contains 15 residues. The V gene's germline CDR1 is LGHDT and CDR2 YNNKEL (reference sequence).